This record concerns one TCR beta chain sequence. The data derive from a study of blood T cell repertoires in COVID-19. Clones were read by immunoSEQ multiplex PCR, and TCRdb kept only the in-frame ones, dropping some. Of approximately 480,000 clones detected, 75% to 90% appear once; the ten largest clones hold around 0.92%. V shed 11 bases and J shed 9 bases, with 18 bases lying between them. The CDR3 runs to 12 residues. Germline CDR1 LGHDT, CDR2 YNNKEL (reference sequence). V and J are TRBV3-1 (or the pseudogene TRBV3-2) and TRBJ2-3; D may be TRBD2 (6 bases). Specimen: peripheral blood. The receptor's source is a man aged 18 to 30 with COVID-19, enrolled during active disease. CDR3 DNA: TGTGCCGCCGGCGTAGTGCGGGGCACGCAGTATTTT. Translated: CAAGVVRGTQYF.